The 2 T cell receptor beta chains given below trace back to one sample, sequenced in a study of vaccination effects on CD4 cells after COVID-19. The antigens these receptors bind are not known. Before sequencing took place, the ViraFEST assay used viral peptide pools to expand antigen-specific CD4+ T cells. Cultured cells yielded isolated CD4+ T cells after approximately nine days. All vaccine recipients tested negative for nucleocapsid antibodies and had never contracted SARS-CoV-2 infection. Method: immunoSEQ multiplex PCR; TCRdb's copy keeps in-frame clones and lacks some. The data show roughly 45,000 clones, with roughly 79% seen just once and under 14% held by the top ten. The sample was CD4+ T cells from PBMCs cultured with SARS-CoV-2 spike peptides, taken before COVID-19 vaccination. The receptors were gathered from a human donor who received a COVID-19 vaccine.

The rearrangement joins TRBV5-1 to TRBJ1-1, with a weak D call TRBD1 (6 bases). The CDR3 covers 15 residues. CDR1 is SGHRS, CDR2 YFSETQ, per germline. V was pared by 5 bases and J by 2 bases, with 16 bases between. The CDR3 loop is CASRIGGGENTEAFF. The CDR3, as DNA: TGCGCCAGCAGGATAGGGGGGGGAGAAAACACTGAAGCTTTCTTT.

CDR3 loop: CASSLVGSRGETQYF. CDR3 sequence (DNA): TGTGCCAGCAGCTTAGTAGGCAGCCGTGGGGAGACCCAGTACTTC. This rearrangement joins TRBV7-2 to TRBJ2-5; no definite D call. CDR1 and CDR2 from the germline V gene are SGHTA and FQGNSA. The CDR3 totals 15 residues. V gave up 1 base and J gave up 5 bases, with 14 bases separating them.